A selection of T cell receptor beta chains follows, all from one sample in a study of T-cell memory formation after mild COVID-19. Each CDR3 protein gets one entry after TCRdb re-called the 5' RACE reads with MiXCR. The data show 250,000 to 350,000 distinct CDR3 sequences, roughly an eighth seen once. Sample: PBMCs or a T cell subset sorted from them (not recorded which). All receptors come from a man between 18 and 35 years old who had mild COVID-19 (a few samples of this study predate the infection). Cell type and time point are not known. CDR3s include the opening cysteine and the closing phenylalanine or tryptophan. The D gene is left open where the match is weak. Only part of the rows carry a size: once, few, many, or a class if the clone is expanded.

>few|-|TRBJ2-2|TRBV5-1
CASRGILIDPTGELFF
TGCGCCAGCAGGGGTATCCTAATTGACCCTACCGGGGAGCTGTTTTTT
>-|-|TRBJ1-2|TRBV18
CASSPTAGDYGYTF
TGTGCCAGCTCACCAACGGCAGGGGATTATGGCTACACCTTC
>few|-|TRBJ1-1|TRBV7-2
CASSQQPLKAFF
TGTGCCAGCAGCCAGCAGCCCCTGAAGGCTTTCTTT
>-|-|TRBJ2-7|TRBV20-1
CSASDQSRYEQYF
TGCAGTGCTAGTGATCAGAGTCGCTACGAGCAGTACTTC
>few|-|TRBJ2-5|TRBV27
CASSLGASTAPQYF
TGTGCCAGCAGTTTAGGGGCTAGCACCGCTCCCCAGTACTTC
>few|TRBD2|TRBJ2-3|TRBV7-8
CASSFQRGVLSTDTQYF
TGTGCCAGCAGCTTCCAGCGGGGGGTCCTCAGCACAGATACGCAGTATTTT
>few|TRBD1|TRBJ1-5|TRBV6-5
CAISSWTGMGNQPQHF
TGTGCCATCAGTTCCTGGACAGGTATGGGCAATCAGCCCCAGCATTTT
>many|-|TRBJ2-1|TRBV4-3
CASSPGTPSYNEQFF
TGCGCCAGCAGTCCCGGGACTCCAAGCTACAATGAGCAGTTCTTC
>-|-|TRBJ1-2|TRBV6-5
CASLPGLFNNYGYTF
TGTGCCAGCCTACCCGGCCTCTTTAACAACTATGGCTACACCTTC
>few|-|TRBJ2-6|TRBV4-1
CASSQDRARGTGANVLTF
TGCGCCAGCAGCCAAGACAGAGCCCGGGGCACTGGGGCCAACGTCCTGACTTTC
>few|-|TRBJ1-4|TRBV5-6
CASSFVWSTNEKLFF
TGTGCCAGCAGCTTTGTCTGGTCAACTAATGAAAAACTGTTTTTT
>-|-|TRBJ2-2|TRBV11-2
CASSFRGSTNTGELFF
TGTGCCAGCAGCTTCAGGGGTTCAACGAACACCGGGGAGCTGTTTTTT
>many|-|TRBJ2-7|TRBV5-1
CASSSAITVYEQYF
TGCGCCAGCAGCTCGGCCATTACAGTTTACGAGCAGTACTTC
>many|-|TRBJ1-2|TRBV20-1
CSARKPLNYGYTF
TGCAGTGCTAGGAAACCCCTTAACTATGGCTACACCTTC
>many|-|TRBJ2-2|TRBV6-5
CASSYSMGWGTGELFF
TGTGCCAGCAGTTACTCGATGGGATGGGGTACCGGGGAGCTGTTTTTT
>few|TRBD1|TRBJ1-4|TRBV19
CASGDPGQGSRRSLFF
TGTGCCAGTGGCGATCCGGGACAGGGCTCAAGGAGGTCCCTGTTTTTT
>many|-|TRBJ2-3|TRBV5-4
CASSIADTQYF
TGTGCCAGCAGCATCGCAGATACGCAGTATTTT
>many|-|TRBJ2-4|TRBV5-1
CASSGISKNIQYF
TGCGCCAGCAGCGGGATTTCCAAAAACATTCAGTACTTC
>few|TRBD1|TRBJ2-6|TRBV11-2
CASSLRGRDRVGSGANVLTF
TGTGCCAGCAGCTTGAGGGGACGGGACAGGGTGGGGTCTGGGGCCAACGTCCTGACTTTC
>many|-|TRBJ1-5|TRBV6-2/TRBV6-3
CASSYSQAVQPQHF
TGTGCCAGCAGTTACTCGCAGGCCGTACAGCCCCAGCATTTT
>few|-|TRBJ2-3|TRBV9
CASSVVEGISDTQYF
TGTGCCAGCAGCGTAGTTGAAGGGATATCAGATACGCAGTATTTT
>few|-|TRBJ1-1|TRBV12-3/TRBV12-4
CASSIGPRAFF
TGTGCCAGCAGTATCGGGCCGCGGGCTTTCTTT
>-|-|TRBJ2-5|TRBV15
CATSRDSVPGQETQYF
TGTGCCACCAGCAGAGATTCGGTCCCCGGACAAGAGACCCAGTACTTC
>-|-|TRBJ2-7|TRBV7-8
CASSLAAGSYEQYF
TGTGCCAGCAGCTTAGCCGCGGGATCCTACGAGCAGTACTTC
>-|TRBD2|TRBJ2-1|TRBV19
CASSTSGGNEQFF
TGTGCCAGTAGTACCTCGGGGGGTAATGAGCAGTTCTTC
>few|-|TRBJ1-2|TRBV6-2/TRBV6-3
CASSYSTGGYTF
TGTGCCAGCAGTTACTCGACGGGTGGCTACACCTTC
>many|TRBD2|TRBJ2-1|TRBV5-1
CASSYTPTSRNEQFF
TGCGCCAGCAGCTATACCCCGACTAGCCGCAATGAGCAGTTCTTC
>few|TRBD2|TRBJ2-7|TRBV9
CASSGSTAGSYEQYF
TGTGCCAGCAGCGGGTCCACAGCGGGGTCCTACGAGCAGTACTTC
>-|-|TRBJ1-4|TRBV12-3/TRBV12-4
CASSPDIWKLFF
TGTGCCAGCAGTCCGGACATATGGAAACTGTTTTTT
>many|-|TRBJ2-5|TRBV24-1
CATSDPRTEETQYF
TGTGCCACCAGTGATCCCCGGACAGAAGAGACCCAGTACTTC
>-|-|TRBJ2-2|TRBV7-9
CSGRVDTGELFF
TGTTCGGGGCGGGTAGACACCGGGGAGCTGTTTTTT
>-|-|TRBJ1-2|TRBV11-2
CASSPQGLPYGYTF
TGTGCCAGCAGCCCACAGGGACTCCCCTATGGCTACACCTTC
>-|-|TRBJ1-4|TRBV11-2
CASSLDRDEKLFF
TGTGCCAGCAGCTTAGATCGGGATGAAAAACTGTTTTTT
>many|-|TRBJ1-1|TRBV18
CASSPPLGLNTEAFF
TGTGCCAGCTCACCACCCTTAGGGCTGAACACTGAAGCTTTCTTT
>-|-|TRBJ1-2|TRBV28
CASSLRGTNGYTF
TGTGCCAGCAGTTTAAGGGGTACCAATGGCTACACCTTC
>few|-|TRBJ2-5|TRBV5-1
CASSLIRQAKQETQYF
TGCGCCAGCAGCTTGATTAGACAGGCGAAACAAGAGACCCAGTACTTC
>few|-|TRBJ2-5|TRBV7-2
CASSRGREQETQYF
TGTGCCAGCAGTCGAGGACGGGAGCAAGAGACCCAGTACTTC
>-|-|TRBJ1-4|TRBV11-2
CASSPGRTPEKLFF
TGTGCCAGCAGCCCCGGACGGACCCCTGAAAAACTGTTTTTT
>-|-|TRBJ2-7|TRBV4-2
CASSQGPGGEQYF
TGTGCCAGCAGCCAAGGTCCAGGGGGGGAGCAGTACTTC
>few|-|TRBJ2-1|TRBV7-2
CASSLDPSYNEQFF
TGTGCCAGCAGCTTAGATCCCTCCTACAATGAGCAGTTCTTC
>few|TRBD1|TRBJ1-6|TRBV3-1
CASSSRLTGGVGNSPLHF
TGTGCCAGCTCATCGCGACTTACAGGGGGCGTGGGAAATTCACCCCTCCACTTT
>-|-|TRBJ2-2|TRBV5-1
CASSLVAGSNTGELFF
TGCGCCAGCAGCTTAGTGGCGGGATCGAACACCGGGGAGCTGTTTTTT
>few|-|TRBJ2-2|TRBV9
CASSVNPIGIRTGELFF
TGTGCCAGCAGCGTAAACCCCATCGGAATACGGACCGGGGAGCTGTTTTTT
>few|TRBD2|TRBJ2-1|TRBV7-2
CASSLVVGGGGAENEQFF
TGTGCCAGCAGCTTAGTCGTCGGCGGCGGGGGGGCTGAGAATGAGCAGTTCTTC
>few|-|TRBJ2-7|TRBV4-3
CASSQGQTSYEQYF
TGCGCCAGCAGCCAAGGCCAGACCTCCTACGAGCAGTACTTC
>few|-|TRBJ2-2|TRBV7-9
CASSLTPGELFF
TGTGCCAGCAGTTTGACACCCGGGGAGCTGTTTTTT
>few|-|TRBJ2-1|TRBV29-1
CSARTSYNEQFF
TGCAGCGCTAGGACAAGTTACAATGAGCAGTTCTTC
>-|-|TRBJ2-7|TRBV6-5
CASSLQASYEQYF
TGTGCCAGCAGTCTACAGGCGTCCTACGAGCAGTACTTC